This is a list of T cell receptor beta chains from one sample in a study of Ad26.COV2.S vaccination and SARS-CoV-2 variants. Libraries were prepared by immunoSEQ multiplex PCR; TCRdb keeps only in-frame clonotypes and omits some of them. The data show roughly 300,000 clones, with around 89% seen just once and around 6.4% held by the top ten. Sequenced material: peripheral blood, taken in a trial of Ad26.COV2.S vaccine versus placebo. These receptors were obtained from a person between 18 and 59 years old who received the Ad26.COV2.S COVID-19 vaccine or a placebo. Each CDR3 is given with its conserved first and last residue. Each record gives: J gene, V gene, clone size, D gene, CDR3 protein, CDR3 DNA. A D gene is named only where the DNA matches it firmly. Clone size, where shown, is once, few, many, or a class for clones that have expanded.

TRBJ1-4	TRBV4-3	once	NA	CASSQDLGRNEKLFF	TGCGCCAGCAGCCAAGATCTGGGACGTAATGAAAAACTGTTTTTT
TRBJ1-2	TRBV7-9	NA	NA	CASRTAGDHGYTF	TGTGCCAGCAGAACCGCGGGGGACCATGGCTACACCTTC
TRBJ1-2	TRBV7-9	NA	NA	CASRMMGKANYGYTF	TGTGCCAGCAGAATGATGGGAAAGGCTAACTATGGCTACACCTTC
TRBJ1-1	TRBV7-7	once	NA	CASSPNMNTEAFF	TGTGCTAGCAGCCCAAACATGAACACTGAAGCTTTCTTT
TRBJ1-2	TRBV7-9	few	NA	CASSHDPTGYGYTF	TGTGCCAGCAGCCATGACCCGACAGGCTATGGCTACACCTTC
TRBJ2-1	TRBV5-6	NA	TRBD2	CASSVRTSGIHNNEQFF	TGTGCCAGCAGCGTCAGGACTAGCGGGATTCACAACAATGAGCAGTTCTTC
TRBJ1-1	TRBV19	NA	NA	CASSAARGTEAFF	TGTGCCAGTAGTGCGGCGAGGGGCACTGAAGCTTTCTTT
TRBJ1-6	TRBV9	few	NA	CASSVNPTANSPLHF	TGTGCCAGCAGCGTAAATCCCACGGCGAATTCACCCCTCCACTTT
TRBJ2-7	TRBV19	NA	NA	CASKWGYEQYF	TGTGCCAGTAAATGGGGCTACGAGCAGTACTTC
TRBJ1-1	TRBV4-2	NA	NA	CASSPPSGLNTEAFF	TGTGCCAGCAGCCCCCCCTCAGGCTTGAACACTGAAGCTTTCTTT
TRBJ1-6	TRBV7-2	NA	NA	CASSLDSPLHF	TGTGCCAGCAGCTTAGACTCACCCCTCCACTTT
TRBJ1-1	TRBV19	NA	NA	CASSMVQGGVRLNTEAFF	TGTGCCAGTAGTATGGTCCAAGGGGGAGTAAGGTTGAACACTGAAGCTTTCTTT
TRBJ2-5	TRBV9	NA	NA	CASSVGIAGQETQYF	TGTGCCAGCAGCGTAGGAATCGCGGGTCAAGAGACCCAGTACTTC
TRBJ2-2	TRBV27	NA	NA	CASGLKQGQRTGELFF	TGTGCCAGCGGATTAAAACAGGGTCAAAGAACCGGGGAGCTGTTTTTT
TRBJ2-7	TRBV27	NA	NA	CASSASSRTEQYF	TGTGCCAGCAGTGCCTCTAGTCGGACCGAGCAGTACTTC
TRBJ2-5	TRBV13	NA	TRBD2	CASSSRGGVETQYF	TGTGCCAGCAGCTCCCGGGGGGGCGTAGAGACCCAGTACTTC
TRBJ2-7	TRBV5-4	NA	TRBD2	CASSLTSGIGGEQYF	TGTGCCAGCAGCTTGACTAGCGGGATTGGGGGAGAGCAGTACTTC
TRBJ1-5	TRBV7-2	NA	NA	CASSLWDSNQPQHF	TGTGCCAGCAGCTTATGGGACAGCAATCAGCCCCAGCATTTT
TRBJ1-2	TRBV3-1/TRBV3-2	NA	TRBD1	CASSQDPTFTGGAPYGYTF	TGTGCCAGCAGCCAAGATCCGACATTCACAGGGGGCGCACCCTATGGCTACACCTTC
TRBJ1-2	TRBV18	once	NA	CASSRGANYGYTF	TGTGCCAGCTCACGGGGGGCTAACTATGGCTACACCTTC
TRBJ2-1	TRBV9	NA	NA	CASSVEWSSYNEQFF	TGTGCCAGCAGCGTAGAGTGGAGTTCCTACAATGAGCAGTTCTTC
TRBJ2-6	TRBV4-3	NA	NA	CASSQEPRNSGANVLTF	TGCGCCAGCAGCCAAGAGCCGCGGAACTCTGGGGCCAACGTCCTGACTTTC
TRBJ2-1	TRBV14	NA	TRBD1	CASSGTGGSYNEQFF	TGTGCCAGCAGCGGGACAGGAGGCTCCTACAATGAGCAGTTCTTC
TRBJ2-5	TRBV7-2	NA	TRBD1	CASSPPGTGKKTQYF	TGTGCCAGCAGCCCCCCGGGGACAGGGAAAAAGACCCAGTACTTC
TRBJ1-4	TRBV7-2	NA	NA	CASSLGRGLNEKLFF	TGTGCCAGCAGCTTAGGACGAGGACTTAATGAAAAACTGTTTTTT
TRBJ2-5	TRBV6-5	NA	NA	CASITAEETQYF	TGTGCCAGCATAACGGCGGAAGAGACCCAGTACTTC
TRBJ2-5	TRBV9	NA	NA	CASSLRVAETQYF	TGTGCCAGCAGCCTTAGGGTCGCAGAGACCCAGTACTTC
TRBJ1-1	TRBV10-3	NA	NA	CAISESGPPEAFF	TGTGCCATCAGTGAGTCGGGGCCACCTGAAGCTTTCTTT
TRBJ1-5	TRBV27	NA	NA	CASSLSGSNQPQHF	TGTGCCAGCAGTTTATCGGGCAGTAATCAGCCCCAGCATTTT
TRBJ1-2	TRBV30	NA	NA	CAWSPAAGPYGYTF	TGTGCCTGGAGTCCCGCGGCAGGGCCCTATGGCTACACCTTC
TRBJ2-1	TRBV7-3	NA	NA	CASSLSSDPNEQFF	TGTGCCAGCAGCCTTTCTAGCGACCCAAATGAGCAGTTCTTC
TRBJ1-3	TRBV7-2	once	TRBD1	CASSQTGISGNTIYF	TGTGCCAGCAGTCAGACAGGGATCTCTGGAAACACCATATATTTT
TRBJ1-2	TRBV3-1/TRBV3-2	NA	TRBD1	CASSPGQNYGYTF	TGTGCCAGCAGCCCGGGACAGAACTATGGCTACACCTTC
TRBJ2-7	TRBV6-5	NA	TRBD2	CASSHRERGRYEQYF	TGTGCCAGCAGCCATCGGGAGCGGGGGCGGTACGAGCAGTACTTC
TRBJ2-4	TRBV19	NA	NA	CASMMGGVSFQNIQYF	TGTGCCAGTATGATGGGCGGAGTGAGTTTTCAAAACATTCAGTACTTC
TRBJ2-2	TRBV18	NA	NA	CASSRGGTGELFF	TGTGCCAGCTCACGCGGAGGAACCGGGGAGCTGTTTTTT
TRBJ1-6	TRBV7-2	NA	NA	CASSVELKPLHF	TGTGCCAGCAGCGTAGAGTTAAAGCCCCTCCACTTT
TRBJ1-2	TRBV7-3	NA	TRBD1	CASSLDRGVYGYTF	TGTGCCAGCAGCTTAGACAGGGGAGTCTATGGCTACACCTTC
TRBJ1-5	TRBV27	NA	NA	CASGMGYLSNQPQHF	TGTGCCAGCGGTATGGGGTATCTTAGCAATCAGCCCCAGCATTTT
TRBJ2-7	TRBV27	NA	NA	CASRFNGAYEQYF	TGTGCCAGCAGGTTCAACGGCGCCTACGAGCAGTACTTC